This is a list of T cell receptor beta chains from one sample in a study of T cell responses to AZD1222 COVID-19 vaccine. Profiling relied on immunoSEQ multiplex PCR, and the TCRdb table lists in-frame clones only, not all of them. The top ten clones hold roughly 1.1% of a sample with more than 100,000 clones, around nine tenths of them seen once. Sequencing was performed on peripheral blood, taken on day 0 of AZD1222 vaccination. The source of these receptors is an adult in good health. Each CDR3 is given with its conserved first and last residue. The order of the fields is J gene, D gene, V gene, CDR3 protein. The D gene is left open where the match is weak.

j_gene: TRBJ2-7; d_gene: TRBD1; v_gene: TRBV7-7; CDR3aa: CASSPTFTGAYEQYF
j_gene: TRBJ1-4; d_gene: .; v_gene: TRBV4-2; CDR3aa: CASSQGLDGTRGGKLFF
j_gene: TRBJ2-5; d_gene: .; v_gene: TRBV19; CDR3aa: CASSIGTELYQETQYF
j_gene: TRBJ1-2; d_gene: .; v_gene: TRBV5-1; CDR3aa: CASSLDWGLSYGYTF
j_gene: TRBJ1-1; d_gene: TRBD1; v_gene: TRBV6-2/TRBV6-3; CDR3aa: CASSYSFDRGRRNTEAFF
j_gene: TRBJ2-7; d_gene: .; v_gene: TRBV4-3; CDR3aa: CASSPSPREYEQYF
j_gene: TRBJ1-1; d_gene: .; v_gene: TRBV7-9; CDR3aa: CASSQPRHRDREAFF
j_gene: TRBJ2-3; d_gene: .; v_gene: TRBV19; CDR3aa: CASSIGVGTVITQYF
j_gene: TRBJ2-2; d_gene: .; v_gene: TRBV6-4; CDR3aa: CASRETLTGELFF
j_gene: TRBJ1-6; d_gene: .; v_gene: TRBV7-6; CDR3aa: CASSLGGNHNSPLHF
j_gene: TRBJ2-2; d_gene: .; v_gene: TRBV6-1; CDR3aa: CASSERIGELFF
j_gene: TRBJ1-1; d_gene: .; v_gene: TRBV4-1; CDR3aa: CASSQPSRGRSYEAFF
j_gene: TRBJ2-1; d_gene: TRBD1; v_gene: TRBV5-6; CDR3aa: CASSVGQGSYNEQFF
j_gene: TRBJ2-5; d_gene: .; v_gene: TRBV2; CDR3aa: CATIGRGGFETQYF
j_gene: TRBJ2-5; d_gene: .; v_gene: TRBV6-4; CDR3aa: CASSQTGRRQETQYF
j_gene: TRBJ1-1; d_gene: .; v_gene: TRBV4-1; CDR3aa: CASSLLPRANTEAFF
j_gene: TRBJ1-6; d_gene: .; v_gene: TRBV10-3; CDR3aa: CAISEGPLSYNSPLHF
j_gene: TRBJ1-4; d_gene: .; v_gene: TRBV30; CDR3aa: CAWNGDGEKLFF
j_gene: TRBJ1-1; d_gene: .; v_gene: TRBV6-5; CDR3aa: CASMLHRNTEAFF
j_gene: TRBJ1-5; d_gene: TRBD1; v_gene: TRBV6-6; CDR3aa: CASSSAGGGQPQHF
j_gene: TRBJ1-2; d_gene: .; v_gene: TRBV2; CDR3aa: CASRRDGSYGYTF
j_gene: TRBJ2-5; d_gene: TRBD1; v_gene: TRBV15; CDR3aa: CATSRVRDRGDGTQYF
j_gene: TRBJ1-2; d_gene: TRBD1; v_gene: TRBV14; CDR3aa: CASSRTGGPNYGYTF
j_gene: TRBJ2-5; d_gene: .; v_gene: TRBV7-9; CDR3aa: CASSFVSGGAETQYF
j_gene: TRBJ2-7; d_gene: .; v_gene: TRBV11-2; CDR3aa: CASSLRQFSYEQYF
j_gene: TRBJ1-2; d_gene: .; v_gene: TRBV5-8; CDR3aa: CASSLAAGRGYTF
j_gene: TRBJ1-6; d_gene: TRBD1; v_gene: TRBV18; CDR3aa: CASSLNRGSNNSPLHF
j_gene: TRBJ2-1; d_gene: .; v_gene: TRBV12-5; CDR3aa: CASGPTGYNEQFF
j_gene: TRBJ1-1; d_gene: .; v_gene: TRBV12-3/TRBV12-4; CDR3aa: CASSLGGNTEAFF
j_gene: TRBJ1-1; d_gene: .; v_gene: TRBV6-2/TRBV6-3; CDR3aa: CASSYSIRGNTEAFF
j_gene: TRBJ2-7; d_gene: TRBD1; v_gene: TRBV5-1; CDR3aa: CASSLGDRGEQYF
j_gene: TRBJ1-4; d_gene: .; v_gene: TRBV2; CDR3aa: CASVRGQNNEKLFF
j_gene: TRBJ1-6; d_gene: .; v_gene: TRBV6-4; CDR3aa: CASRPTRVGNSPLHF
j_gene: TRBJ1-6; d_gene: .; v_gene: TRBV2; CDR3aa: CASRETDANSPLHF
j_gene: TRBJ2-2; d_gene: .; v_gene: TRBV21-1; CDR3aa: CASSKQSRPDSFGELFF
j_gene: TRBJ1-2; d_gene: TRBD1; v_gene: TRBV7-2; CDR3aa: CASSLGGTGVYYGYTF
j_gene: TRBJ1-2; d_gene: .; v_gene: TRBV7-8; CDR3aa: CASSSAGHSGYTF
j_gene: TRBJ1-6; d_gene: .; v_gene: TRBV2; CDR3aa: CASSVGQSGNSPLHF
j_gene: TRBJ2-5; d_gene: TRBD1; v_gene: TRBV6-1; CDR3aa: CASSDGTGYLETQYF
j_gene: TRBJ2-4; d_gene: .; v_gene: TRBV5-1; CDR3aa: CASSLGGPDKNIQYF
j_gene: TRBJ2-3; d_gene: .; v_gene: TRBV12-3/TRBV12-4; CDR3aa: CASSLVTDTQYF
j_gene: TRBJ1-2; d_gene: TRBD1; v_gene: TRBV6-5; CDR3aa: CASSRTGDYYGYTF
j_gene: TRBJ1-1; d_gene: .; v_gene: TRBV5-4; CDR3aa: CASSFVGMNTEAFF
j_gene: TRBJ1-2; d_gene: .; v_gene: TRBV7-8; CDR3aa: CASSPTGDQTYGYTF
j_gene: TRBJ2-7; d_gene: .; v_gene: TRBV27; CDR3aa: CASTPAGSYEQYF
j_gene: TRBJ1-4; d_gene: .; v_gene: TRBV10-3; CDR3aa: CAISEGDEKLFF
j_gene: TRBJ2-7; d_gene: .; v_gene: TRBV10-3; CDR3aa: CAISESGYEQYF
j_gene: TRBJ1-1; d_gene: .; v_gene: TRBV14; CDR3aa: CATSATMGTEAFF
j_gene: TRBJ2-5; d_gene: .; v_gene: TRBV6-2/TRBV6-3; CDR3aa: CASSFRVGRETQYF
j_gene: TRBJ2-1; d_gene: .; v_gene: TRBV11-2; CDR3aa: CASSLLRTANEQFF
j_gene: TRBJ1-5; d_gene: .; v_gene: TRBV5-1; CDR3aa: CASSEQGFGNQPQHF
j_gene: TRBJ2-5; d_gene: .; v_gene: TRBV7-9; CDR3aa: CASSRPGQETQYF
j_gene: TRBJ1-3; d_gene: TRBD1; v_gene: TRBV5-1; CDR3aa: CASSGGQGRGNTIYF